This T cell receptor (beta chain) is drawn from a study of shared clonotypes between healthy human individuals (dated by TCRdb to the early 2020s). Study-level background: The cohort comprised a couple of women and a few men aged 18 to 49 years. To estimate repertoire size and how much clonotype sharing occurs between individuals, the study deeply sequenced the blood TCR repertoires of five healthy adults. To increase sequencing depth and limit assay-specific biases, TCR repertoire library preparation and sequencing were carried out by different laboratories using diverse techniques. Leukapheresis yielded between about 0.9 and 9.5 billion PBMCs per donor.

CDR1 SGHTS and CDR2 YDEGEE were looked up in the germline V gene. V loses 2 bases, J loses 4 bases, and the germline ends lie 15 bases apart. Including the terminal cysteine and phenylalanine, the CDR3 comprises 15 residues. Just the 45-base CDR3 DNA is kept, in frame starting at base 1. Donors were healthy HIV-negative adults with no recently reported acute infections or vaccinations. Every donor was a Caucasian adult residing in Nashville, Tennessee, USA. For unsorted samples, some 90 million PBMCs were counted and genomic DNA was extracted with the QIAamp DNA Blood Mini kit. Blood was collected by leukapheresis, and PBMCs were isolated by Ficoll-Histopaque density gradient centrifugation and then cryopreserved in liquid nitrogen vapor phase. Findings and caveats that apply to the study as a whole: The genetic and exposure-history diversity represented was limited by the small number of donors. Only blood was sampled, and tissue TCR repertoires likely differ from those in blood. Pairwise subsampling indicated that sequencing depth was expected to affect the degree of clonotype sharing among donors.

Notes on this clone: Its antigen is still unknown. One base away there is no much larger clone; base qualities are not given.

TCR CDR3 regions were amplified from genomic DNA by multiplex PCR using the deep immunoSEQ assay. For each cell subset, the extracted genomic DNA was distributed evenly across all wells of several immunoSEQ 96-well plates, and each plate served as one replicate. For unsorted PBMC, roughly 0.3 ug genomic DNA, equal to roughly 32,000 T cell genomes, was loaded into each replicate PCR. Unsorted PBMC genomic DNA was sequenced across ten immunoSEQ deep assay plates. The purified libraries were quantified using a Qubit 3.0 fluorometer, sized with a Bioanalyzer 2100, and then quantified again using the KAPA Library Quantification kit. Every immunoSEQ 96-well plate was sequenced on a separate single-read 150-cycle Illumina NextSeq 550 flow cell. Turning to the authors' computational methods: Because the immunoSEQ output included only junctional sequences and no quality scores, the filtering could not be the same as the filtering used for full-length reads. Sequences were annotated with PyIR, a Python wrapper for IgBLAST v1.9, using IMGT germline references to assign V/J genes and CDR3. Any read was removed if the V/J assignment was weak (E-value above 1e-6), the CDR3 was missing, or the read contained stop codons, out-of-frame junctions, or ambiguous translated residues. V3J clonotypes were defined as sequences sharing an identical inferred V gene, J gene, and CDR3 amino acid sequence. Percentage overlap between repertoires was computed as shared unique clonotypes divided by the size of the smaller repertoire. Richness of each repertoire was evaluated using RTK rarefaction, the Chao1 estimator, and Recon v2.1 estimates of unobserved clonotypes. TCRdb stores this immuneACCESS table with in-frame sequences only. Part of the clones is absent; in the studies checked, under half of the shortfall reflects unresolved V genes, and no reason is known for the rest. Clone size and V and J calls were adopted from that table, with D and trimming inferred from the DNA. The sample table shows about 480,000 clones, and about 80% are seen once. The top ten clonotypes cover around an eighth of the sample.

The receptor chain draws on TRBV5-8 and TRBJ1-1; the D gene identity is not certain. The sequence came from a woman aged 35 to 49 in good health. Some clones in this sample may be carry-over from other donors' samples. The source material was PBMCs. CDR3 region: CASSLPGVGVTEAFF. Here is the DNA: TGTGCCAGCAGCTTACCTGGGGTTGGGGTCACTGAAGCTTTCTTT. Reference TRBV5-8 and TRBJ1-1 proteins supply the regions before and after the CDR3; the full variable domain is: EAGVTQSPTHLIKTRGQQATLRCSPISGHTSVYWYQQALGLGLQFLLWYDEGEERNRGNFPPRFSGRQFPNYSSELNVNALELEDSALYLCASSLPGVGVTEAFFGQGTRLTVV.